The rows below give T cell receptor beta chains drawn from one sample of a study of monozygotic twins with inflammatory bowel disease. TCRdb reprocessed the 5' RACE reads; each CDR3 protein has one entry and no DNA is given. The table for this sample gives fewer than 200,000 distinct CDR3 sequences. Sequenced input: blood. The receptors shown here come from a human donor with ulcerative colitis or Crohn's disease, or a healthy co-twin of an affected twin (not recorded which). CDR3s include the opening cysteine and the closing phenylalanine or tryptophan. The order of the fields is J gene, V gene, CDR3 protein.

TRBJ1-1 | TRBV29-1 | CSPIPRGGTEAFF
TRBJ2-7 | TRBV6-6 | CASSDPLGRNEQYF
TRBJ2-1 | TRBV4-2 | CASSPGTSGRDEQFF
TRBJ2-7 | TRBV24-1 | CATSRNRGTEQYF
TRBJ2-7 | TRBV9 | CASSVAPSDRGYEQYF
TRBJ1-6 | TRBV18 | CASSPGQVLNSPLHF
TRBJ2-7 | TRBV27 | CASSLNGKGAYEQYF
TRBJ2-4 | TRBV20-1 | CSAPGTSGRIAKNIQYF
TRBJ2-6 | TRBV20-1 | CSARGQSSSGANVLTF
TRBJ1-6 | TRBV27 | CASSFGQESPLHF
TRBJ2-1 | TRBV7-3 | CASSPSGAYNEQFF
TRBJ2-2 | TRBV6-5 | CASLDSLTGELFF
TRBJ2-1 | TRBV4-2 | CASSHPDTDNEQFF
TRBJ2-2 | TRBV5-1 | CASSLAQGRRELFF
TRBJ2-1 | TRBV11-2 | CASSLGPSGSWGYNEQFF
TRBJ2-3 | TRBV28 | CASTRPAQGGLTQYF
TRBJ2-2 | TRBV10-3 | CAVPGTSGQVTNTGELFF
TRBJ2-2 | TRBV5-1 | CASSFQGGMTGELFF
TRBJ2-2 | TRBV4-1 | CASSQGNSPNTGELFF
TRBJ1-3 | TRBV7-2 | CASSPRIGNTIYF
TRBJ1-1 | TRBV19 | CASSLQTDYTEAFF
TRBJ1-3 | TRBV7-2 | CASSWGTVSSGNTIYF
TRBJ1-1 | TRBV4-1 | CASSQPGQGGTEAFF
TRBJ2-3 | TRBV4-3 | CASSFGLGDTQYF
TRBJ2-2 | TRBV29-1 | CSGGQGAGGGELFF
TRBJ2-3 | TRBV20-1 | CSARPSTDTQYF
TRBJ2-2 | TRBV15 | CATHRGTNTGELFF
TRBJ2-1 | TRBV20-1 | CSARDATRELPEQFF
TRBJ2-1 | TRBV3-1 | CASSQDFGRAGGQFF
TRBJ1-1 | TRBV19 | CASSYRQGARNTEAFF
TRBJ2-3 | TRBV28 | CATTVSTDTQYF
TRBJ2-1 | TRBV20-1 | CSARDSSGLAGGTYNEQFF
TRBJ1-5 | TRBV19 | CASSMSEANQPQHF
TRBJ2-4 | TRBV29-1 | CSGSGPENIQYF
TRBJ2-3 | TRBV5-1 | CASSLTAVSTDTQYF
TRBJ2-1 | TRBV2 | CASSEVGGNEQFF
TRBJ2-3 | TRBV27 | CASSPRPPENTDTQYF
TRBJ1-6 | TRBV7-9 | CASRQNEQPFNSPLHF
TRBJ1-6 | TRBV12-3/TRBV12-4 | CASSSHLNSYNSPLHF
TRBJ2-7 | TRBV5-5 | CASSWTGYEQYF
TRBJ2-7 | TRBV18 | CASSPLEGKDEQYF
TRBJ2-1 | TRBV10-3 | CAISGRGSDNEQFF